Listed below are T cell receptor beta chains from one sample, sequenced in a study of T-cell reconstitution after alpha-beta-depleted transplantation in children. TCRdb fed the PCR reads into MiXCR, producing one record per CDR3 protein. The data hold hundreds of thousands of distinct CDR3 sequences, with roughly 13% observed a single time. The starting material was PBMCs, mostly from graft donor cells, obtained 360 days after TCRalphabeta/CD19-depleted stem cell transplant. The receptors here all came from a male patient younger than 18 who had a stem cell transplant for acute myeloid leukemia, so the T cells may come from the graft donor. The conserved cysteine and the conserved F or W are not part of the CDR3 here. Each record gives: J gene, clone size, V gene, CDR3 protein. Some rows mark clone size as missing; the rest say once, few, many or name a class of expanded clone.

j_call: TRBJ2-5
clone_size: .
v_call: TRBV20-1
cdr3_aa: SPFEAGDQEETQY

j_call: TRBJ2-7
clone_size: .
v_call: TRBV11-2
cdr3_aa: ASSSLPQTGGDEQY

j_call: TRBJ2-1
clone_size: many
v_call: TRBV29-1
cdr3_aa: SVERGRGNEQF

j_call: TRBJ2-3
clone_size: .
v_call: TRBV11-1
cdr3_aa: ASSLGWRDYSFLDTQY

j_call: TRBJ1-5
clone_size: .
v_call: TRBV10-3
cdr3_aa: AISERGQPQH

j_call: TRBJ2-5
clone_size: few
v_call: TRBV12-3/TRBV12-4
cdr3_aa: ASSLGSDHSETQY

j_call: TRBJ2-1
clone_size: few
v_call: TRBV20-1
cdr3_aa: SALPSGRARAYNEQF

j_call: TRBJ2-7
clone_size: .
v_call: TRBV19
cdr3_aa: ASSYSGRGSYEQY

j_call: TRBJ2-3
clone_size: .
v_call: TRBV28
cdr3_aa: ASTGPGTSGRAGPTDTQY

j_call: TRBJ2-3
clone_size: few
v_call: TRBV25-1
cdr3_aa: ASSDLIWEY

j_call: TRBJ2-5
clone_size: few
v_call: TRBV20-1
cdr3_aa: SAHRAQEETQY

j_call: TRBJ2-2
clone_size: many
v_call: TRBV12-3/TRBV12-4
cdr3_aa: ASSLEGSTGELF

j_call: TRBJ2-7
clone_size: few
v_call: TRBV10-3
cdr3_aa: AITGRRGPSYEQY

j_call: TRBJ2-7
clone_size: many
v_call: TRBV5-1
cdr3_aa: ASSLLPDRSYEQY

j_call: TRBJ1-4
clone_size: .
v_call: TRBV5-4
cdr3_aa: ASTTGGGNEKLF

j_call: TRBJ2-1
clone_size: .
v_call: TRBV25-1
cdr3_aa: ASSGRQGSDRGNEQF

j_call: TRBJ2-7
clone_size: many
v_call: TRBV20-1
cdr3_aa: SARDGAGGPYEQY

j_call: TRBJ1-4
clone_size: .
v_call: TRBV20-1
cdr3_aa: SARDWEFATNEKLF

j_call: TRBJ2-5
clone_size: many
v_call: TRBV28
cdr3_aa: ASTNPPETQY

j_call: TRBJ2-7
clone_size: .
v_call: TRBV9
cdr3_aa: ASSVEIGTQEQY

j_call: TRBJ2-1
clone_size: many
v_call: TRBV29-1
cdr3_aa: SVGQGWVGEQF

j_call: TRBJ1-2
clone_size: few
v_call: TRBV10-3
cdr3_aa: AITQDRAPGSGYT

j_call: TRBJ2-7
clone_size: few
v_call: TRBV20-1
cdr3_aa: SATRDGVYEQY

j_call: TRBJ2-1
clone_size: many
v_call: TRBV29-1
cdr3_aa: SVEGGQTYNEQF

j_call: TRBJ2-7
clone_size: .
v_call: TRBV5-1
cdr3_aa: ASSLVTSGPFEQY

j_call: TRBJ1-4
clone_size: .
v_call: TRBV11-2
cdr3_aa: ASSLDTGRGISEKLF

j_call: TRBJ2-5
clone_size: many
v_call: TRBV25-1
cdr3_aa: ASSVVGGVTQY

j_call: TRBJ2-3
clone_size: .
v_call: TRBV19
cdr3_aa: ASSIIRAGGRGDTQY

j_call: TRBJ2-7
clone_size: few
v_call: TRBV29-1
cdr3_aa: SATRGPSYEQY

j_call: TRBJ2-7
clone_size: few
v_call: TRBV19
cdr3_aa: ASSALGHSSYEQY

j_call: TRBJ2-7
clone_size: many
v_call: TRBV2
cdr3_aa: ASGGHYEQY

j_call: TRBJ2-3
clone_size: few
v_call: TRBV5-1
cdr3_aa: ASWGEVTDTQY

j_call: TRBJ2-1
clone_size: .
v_call: TRBV29-1
cdr3_aa: SVVRQGPSNEQF

j_call: TRBJ2-2
clone_size: few
v_call: TRBV30
cdr3_aa: AWISGLARGELF

j_call: TRBJ2-3
clone_size: many
v_call: TRBV12-3/TRBV12-4
cdr3_aa: ASSPGGKLTDTQY

j_call: TRBJ2-3
clone_size: few
v_call: TRBV20-1
cdr3_aa: SARIAGGGDTQY

j_call: TRBJ2-3
clone_size: .
v_call: TRBV14
cdr3_aa: ASSHQLEWDTQY

j_call: TRBJ2-7
clone_size: few
v_call: TRBV12-3/TRBV12-4
cdr3_aa: ASSPQRSYTGQY

j_call: TRBJ2-7
clone_size: .
v_call: TRBV5-1
cdr3_aa: ASTLGEVEQY

j_call: TRBJ2-5
clone_size: few
v_call: TRBV27
cdr3_aa: ASSLQHPGVLQETQY

j_call: TRBJ2-3
clone_size: .
v_call: TRBV18
cdr3_aa: ASSPRLVGSTDTQY

j_call: TRBJ2-7
clone_size: few
v_call: TRBV28
cdr3_aa: ASSYRGQRWNEQY

j_call: TRBJ1-2
clone_size: .
v_call: TRBV28
cdr3_aa: ASSRWEDYGYT

j_call: TRBJ2-3
clone_size: many
v_call: TRBV11-2
cdr3_aa: ASLPRALRPDTQY

j_call: TRBJ2-3
clone_size: few
v_call: TRBV12-3/TRBV12-4
cdr3_aa: ASSLWASGRSRESTDTQY

j_call: TRBJ1-3
clone_size: few
v_call: TRBV7-2
cdr3_aa: ASSLALLRTLGNTIY

j_call: TRBJ2-3
clone_size: few
v_call: TRBV20-1
cdr3_aa: SAELVRGGTQY